One and the same sample provided the 11 T cell receptor beta chains below, sequenced in a study of blood T cell repertoires in COVID-19. Assay used: immunoSEQ multiplex PCR; TCRdb lists only in-frame clones, some missing. The sample consists of roughly 86,000 clones, around 85% of them appearing once. What was sequenced was peripheral blood. These receptors were collected from a woman over 75 with COVID-19, enrolled during active disease.

This clone has a handful of counts. The chain recombines TRBV7-8 with TRBJ1-6; 9 nucleotides align to TRBD1. The CDR3 runs to 16 residues. Germline lookup yields CDR1 SGHVS and CDR2 FQNEAQ. V dropped 6 bases and J dropped 7; count of bases not matched to a gene: 10. This chain's CDR3 is CASRDLRTGENSPLHF. The CDR3 nucleotides are TGTGCCAGCAGGGACCTCAGGACAGGGGAGAATTCACCCCTCCACTTT.

This CDR3 reads CASAPGTSRTDTQYF. The DNA of the CDR3 is TGTGCCAGCGCCCCCGGGACTAGCCGCACAGATACGCAGTATTTT. The chain has TRBV7-2 and TRBJ2-3; 9 bases line up with TRBD2. V lost 8 bases, J lost 1 base, and 7 bases stayed unmatched. The CDR3 is 15 residues long. Per germline, CDR1 SGHTA and CDR2 FQGNSA.

The chain has TRBV18 and TRBJ2-7; D is possibly TRBD2 (5 bases). V shed 1 base and J shed 0 bases, with 13 bases lying between them. The CDR3 has 16 residues. Germline values: CDR1 KGHSH, CDR2 LQKENI. Here the CDR3 DNA reads TGTGCCAGCTCACCACTTGCCCCAGGACTCTCCTACGAGCAGTACTTC. Residues: CASSPLAPGLSYEQYF.

The rearrangement uses TRBV7-2 and TRBJ2-5; TRBD1 might be the D (5 bases). Germline V CDR1 and CDR2: SGHTA, FQGNSA. The length of the CDR3 is 14 residues. Trimming removed 1 base from V and 5 bases from J, with 11 bases in between. CDR3 sequence reads: CASSLGGVRETQYF. The CDR3 DNA sequence: TGTGCCAGCAGCTTAGGGGGCGTTCGGGAGACCCAGTACTTC.

The chain joins TRBV7-2 to TRBJ2-5, with 10 bases that match TRBD2. This CDR3 is built from 13 residues. CDR1 is SGHTA, CDR2 FQGNSA, per germline. V lost 4 bases, J lost 7 bases, and 3 bases stayed unmatched. The CDR3 loop is CASSSASGGTQYF. For the CDR3, the DNA is TGTGCCAGCAGCTCAGCTAGCGGGGGGACCCAGTACTTC.

The CDR3 sequence: CASSRPTPGSYTEAFF. CDR3 nucleotides: TGTGCCAGCAGCCGCCCAACCCCGGGGAGTTACACTGAAGCTTTCTTT. This chain joins TRBV7-2 and TRBJ1-1, with D unclear. Trimming cost V 5 bases and J 3 bases, with 19 bases left between them. The CDR3 has 16 residues. From germline, CDR1 is SGHTA and CDR2 FQGNSA.

The gene calls are TRBV7-2 and TRBJ1-1, with D possibly being TRBD1 (6 bases). With 4 bases removed from V and 4 bases from J, the gap between germline ends came to 13 bases. Germline V gene sequence: CDR1 SGHTA, CDR2 FQGNSA. The CDR3 totals 14 residues. CDR3 sequence reads: CASSWGQWGTEAFF. CDR3 coding DNA: TGTGCCAGCAGCTGGGGGCAGTGGGGCACTGAAGCTTTCTTT.

This chain connects TRBV3-1 (or the pseudogene TRBV3-2) to TRBJ1-6; D unclear. In germline, CDR1 is LGHDT, CDR2 YNNKEL (reference sequence). The CDR3 spans 16 residues. Trimming took off 4 bases at V and 7 bases at J, with 17 bases between the two ends. CDR3: CASSPREGQRNSPLHF. The CDR3 nucleotides read TGTGCCAGCAGCCCCCGGGAAGGGCAAAGAAATTCACCCCTCCACTTT.

The chain joins TRBV18 to TRBJ1-2; D might be TRBD1 (5 bases). The CDR3 runs to 15 residues. Germline CDR1 and CDR2: KGHSH and LQKENI. The germline V and J ends were trimmed by 8 bases and 2 bases, with 18 bases remaining between them. CDR3 sequence (DNA): TGTGCCAGCGCCCCTCTCAGGGCCCAAAACTATGGCTACACCTTC. Amino acids: CASAPLRAQNYGYTF.

The chain has TRBV10-3 and TRBJ1-2; 7 nucleotides line up with TRBD1. The CDR3 extends over 18 amino acids. The germline gives CDR1 ENHRY, CDR2 SYGVKD. V shed 3 bases and J 1 base; nucleotides not matched to a gene: 14. In DNA form, the CDR3 reads TGTGCCATCAGTGATCGGGCAGGGGGGTCTCTCGGTAACTATGGCTACACCTTC. Residues: CAISDRAGGSLGNYGYTF.

The table lists this clone with a count of one. The chain is built from TRBV11-1 and TRBJ2-7; possible D gene TRBD2, 5 bases. The V gene's germline CDR1 is SGHAT and CDR2 FQDESV (reference sequence). CDR3 length equals 15 residues. V was cut by 8 bases and J by 4 bases, with 21 bases left in between. The CDR3 here is CASSKHGLDFYEQYF. The CDR3, as DNA: TGTGCCAGCTCGAAGCACGGCTTGGACTTTTACGAGCAGTACTTC.